The 10 T cell receptor beta chains below come from one sample, sequenced in a study of cytotoxic CD8 clonotypes in ibrutinib-treated CLL (dated by TCRdb to about 2021). According to the study, the label for this sample's time point signals: progressive disease on ibrutinib. Libraries were prepared through the immunoSEQ multiplex PCR assay. TCRdb obtained this table from immuneACCESS and retained in-frame rearrangements with V and J assigned. These tables miss some clones; where compared with another copy, unresolved V genes account for less than half of the shortfall, and the remainder is unexplained. The sample contains 160,000 or so clones, approximately 90% of them found a single time. Jointly, the top ten make up about 3% of the sample. Material: PBMCs, obtained at disease progression, from a patient treated with ibrutinib. These receptors were collected from a human donor with chronic lymphocytic leukemia.

The chain links TRBV11-3 to TRBJ2-5, with D tentatively TRBD2 (6 bases). Germline CDR1 SGHNT, CDR2 YENEEA. The CDR3 length is 15 residues. Trimming shortened V by 4 bases and J by 2 bases, and 14 bases separated the two germline ends. The CDR3: CASSWGVGVQETQYF. As DNA, the CDR3 is TGTGCCAGCAGCTGGGGGGTCGGGGTGCAAGAGACCCAGTACTTC.

The chain is built from TRBV7-6 and TRBJ1-1; D is unresolved. Trimming took off 4 bases at V and 7 bases at J, with 10 bases between the two ends. CDR3 length: 12 residues. Germline V gene sequence: CDR1 SGHVS, CDR2 FNYEAQ. The CDR3 spells CASSSGVGEAFF. The CDR3 coding sequence is TGTGCCAGCAGCTCGGGCGTGGGTGAAGCTTTCTTT.

The J gene is TRBJ2-3, the V gene TRBV29-1, with 16 bases aligning to TRBD2. Germline V gene data show CDR1 as SQVTM and CDR2 as ANQGSEA. This CDR3 comprises 15 residues. The V gene end was trimmed by 7 bases and the J gene end by 2 bases; junction bases not matched to a gene: 3. In DNA form, the CDR3 reads TGCAGCGCCGGGACTAGCGGGAGGGTCACAGATACGCAGTATTTT. This codes for CSAGTSGRVTDTQYF.

The CDR3 reads CASRPRRGYTF. CDR3 sequence (DNA): TGTGCCAGCAGACCTCGTAGGGGCTACACCTTC. J is TRBJ1-2 and V is TRBV28; no clear D. Germline CDR1 MDHEN, CDR2 SYDVKM. The CDR3 contains 11 residues. The V end lost 6 bases, the J end lost 8 bases, and 10 bases lay between the germline ends.

This sequence joins TRBV2 and TRBJ1-4, with D possibly matching TRBD1 (6 bases). V lost 5 bases and J 7 bases, leaving 14 bases between the germline ends. The CDR3 has 14 residues. Germline values: CDR1 SNHLY, CDR2 FYNNEI. The CDR3 DNA reads as TGTGCCAGCAGTCAGACAGGAAGGAGTGAAAAACTGTTTTTT. Its protein is CASSQTGRSEKLFF.

The chain recombines TRBV13 with TRBJ1-1; D unclear. This CDR3 region has 16 residues. Germline V lookup: CDR1 PRHDT, CDR2 FYEKMQ (reference sequence). Trimming took off 4 bases at V and 0 bases at J, with 15 bases between the two ends. Here the CDR3 reads CASSSGLRGMNTEAFF. DNA of the CDR3: TGTGCCAGCAGCTCCGGGCTACGCGGAATGAACACTGAAGCTTTCTTT. The full variable domain, its missing parts supplied by reference TRBV13 and TRBJ1-1, is AAGVIQSPRHLIKEKRETATLKCYPIPRHDTVYWYQQGPGQDPQFLISFYEKMQSDKGSIPDRFSAQQFSDYHSELNMSSLELGDSALYFCASSSGLRGMNTEAFFGQGTRLTVV.

The chain carries TRBV6-5 and TRBJ1-2, with D uncertain. Per germline, CDR1 MNHEY and CDR2 SVGAGI. This CDR3 is built from 13 residues. Trimming took 0 bases from V and 8 from J, leaving 10 bases between them. The CDR3 DNA sequence: TGTGCCAGCAGTTACTCGGTTGATAAAGGCTACACCTTC. Encoded protein: CASSYSVDKGYTF.

The chain uses TRBV6-6 and TRBJ2-7; D possibly corresponds to TRBD1 (6 bases). This CDR3 has 14 amino acids. V was pared by 0 bases and J by 4 bases, with 10 bases between. The V gene's germline CDR1 is MNHNY and CDR2 SVGAGI (reference sequence). The CDR3 is CASSYSRTVYEQYF. The CDR3, as DNA: TGTGCCAGCAGTTACTCAAGGACAGTTTACGAGCAGTACTTC.

The genes are TRBV11-1 and TRBJ1-4, with a possible D match to TRBD1 (6 bases). The CDR3 has 15 amino acids. Germline V CDR1 and CDR2: SGHAT, FQDESV (reference sequence). The germline V and J ends were trimmed by 5 bases and 0 bases, with 10 bases remaining between them. This chain's CDR3 is CASSSRGSTNEKLFF. For the CDR3, the DNA is TGTGCCAGCAGCAGCAGGGGTTCAACTAATGAAAAACTGTTTTTT.

In its sample, this clone was seen once. V usage is TRBV7-2 and J usage is TRBJ2-1; no clear D. The V gene's germline CDR1 is SGHTA and CDR2 FQGNSA. The CDR3 consists of 16 residues. Trimming removed 3 bases at V and 0 bases at J, with 12 bases between. The CDR3 bases are TGTGCCAGCAGCTTCCCACCCTACCCCTCCTACAATGAGCAGTTCTTC. It codes for CASSFPPYPSYNEQFF.